Below, one TCR beta chain is given with its context. What it binds is unknown. These data belong to a study of Ad26.COV2.S vaccination and SARS-CoV-2 variants. Study-wide points: Whether participants received vaccine or placebo, their non-spike TCR breadth was similar. Analyses of TCR breadth and depth may have underestimated total T cell responses.

Treatment of the sample: around 19 received Ad26.COV2.S at low or high dose, single or two shots; 5 received placebo; per-sample allocation not given. At day 63 after the first vaccine or placebo injection, samples were drawn. The data were produced by immunoSEQ multiplex PCR, yet TCRdb's version contains in-frame clones alone and is incomplete. The profile shows some 460,000 clones, roughly nine tenths of them singletons. This specimen consisted of peripheral blood, obtained in a trial of Ad26.COV2.S vaccine versus placebo. This receptor was obtained from a person aged 18-65 years who received the Ad26.COV2.S COVID-19 vaccine or a placebo.

CDR3 sequence reads: CASRGYEQYF. The CDR3 nucleotides are TGTGCCAGCCGAGGGTACGAGCAGTACTTC. This chain links TRBV12-1 with TRBJ2-7; the listed D gene, TRBD2, was not tested against the DNA. TRBV12-1 is deemed a pseudogene. This CDR3 region has 10 residues.